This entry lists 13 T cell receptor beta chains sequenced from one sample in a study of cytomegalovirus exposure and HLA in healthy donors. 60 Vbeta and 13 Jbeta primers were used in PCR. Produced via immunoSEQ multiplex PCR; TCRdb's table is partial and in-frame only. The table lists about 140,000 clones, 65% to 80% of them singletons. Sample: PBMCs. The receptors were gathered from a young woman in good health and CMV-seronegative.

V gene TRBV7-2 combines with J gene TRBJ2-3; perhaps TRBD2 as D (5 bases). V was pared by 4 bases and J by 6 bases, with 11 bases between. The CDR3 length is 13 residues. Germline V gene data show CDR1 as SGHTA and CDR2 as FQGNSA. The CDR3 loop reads CASSSGGLDTQYF. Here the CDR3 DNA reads TGTGCCAGCAGCTCCGGAGGTCTCGATACGCAGTATTTT.

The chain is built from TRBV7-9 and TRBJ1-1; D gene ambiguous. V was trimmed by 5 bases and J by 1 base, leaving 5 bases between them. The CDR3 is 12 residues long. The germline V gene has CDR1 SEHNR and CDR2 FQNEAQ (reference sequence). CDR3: CASSPRNTEAFF. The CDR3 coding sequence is TGTGCCAGCAGCCCCCGGAACACTGAAGCTTTCTTT.

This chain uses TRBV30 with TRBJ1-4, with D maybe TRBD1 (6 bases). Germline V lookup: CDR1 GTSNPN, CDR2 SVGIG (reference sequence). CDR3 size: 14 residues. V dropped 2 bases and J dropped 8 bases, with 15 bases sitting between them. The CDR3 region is CAWSFTGFREKLFF. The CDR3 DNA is TGTGCCTGGAGTTTCACAGGGTTCAGAGAAAAACTGTTTTTT.

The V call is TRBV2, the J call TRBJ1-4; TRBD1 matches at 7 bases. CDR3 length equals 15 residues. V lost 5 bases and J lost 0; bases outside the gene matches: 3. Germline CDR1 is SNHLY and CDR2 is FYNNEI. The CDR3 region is CASSSTGSTNEKLFF. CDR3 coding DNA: TGTGCCAGCAGTTCGACAGGGTCAACTAATGAAAAACTGTTTTTT.

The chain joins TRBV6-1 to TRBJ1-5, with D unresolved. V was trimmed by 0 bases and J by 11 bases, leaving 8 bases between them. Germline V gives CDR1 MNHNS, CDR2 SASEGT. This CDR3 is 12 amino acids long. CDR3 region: CASSEAQVSQHF. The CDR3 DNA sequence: TGTGCCAGCAGTGAAGCGCAGGTATCCCAGCATTTT.

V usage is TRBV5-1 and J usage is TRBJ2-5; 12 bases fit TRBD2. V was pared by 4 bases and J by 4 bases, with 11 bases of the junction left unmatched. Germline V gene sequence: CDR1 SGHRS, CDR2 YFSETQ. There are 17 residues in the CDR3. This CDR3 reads CASSPATSGGGSETQYF. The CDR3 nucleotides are TGCGCCAGCAGCCCGGCGACTAGCGGGGGTGGGTCAGAGACCCAGTACTTC.

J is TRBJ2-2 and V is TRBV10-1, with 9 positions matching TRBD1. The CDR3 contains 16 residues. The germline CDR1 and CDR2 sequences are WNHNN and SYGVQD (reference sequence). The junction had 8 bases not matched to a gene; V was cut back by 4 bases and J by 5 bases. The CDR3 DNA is TGCGCCAGCAGTGGTCCCGGGACAGGGAAAACCGGGGAGCTGTTTTTT. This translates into CASSGPGTGKTGELFF.

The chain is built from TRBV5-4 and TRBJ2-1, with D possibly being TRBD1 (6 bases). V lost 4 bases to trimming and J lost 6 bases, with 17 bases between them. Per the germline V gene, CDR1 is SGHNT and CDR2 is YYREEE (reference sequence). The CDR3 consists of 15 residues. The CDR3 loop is CASSPYQGFSNEQFF. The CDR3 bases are TGTGCCAGCAGCCCTTATCAGGGGTTTAGCAATGAGCAGTTCTTC.

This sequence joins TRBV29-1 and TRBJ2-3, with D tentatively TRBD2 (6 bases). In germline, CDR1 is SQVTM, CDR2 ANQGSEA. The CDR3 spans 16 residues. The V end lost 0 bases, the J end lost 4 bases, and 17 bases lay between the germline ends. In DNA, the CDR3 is TGCAGCGTTGAAGATCACGGGAGTGGTCAGCCAGATACGCAGTATTTT. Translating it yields CSVEDHGSGQPDTQYF.

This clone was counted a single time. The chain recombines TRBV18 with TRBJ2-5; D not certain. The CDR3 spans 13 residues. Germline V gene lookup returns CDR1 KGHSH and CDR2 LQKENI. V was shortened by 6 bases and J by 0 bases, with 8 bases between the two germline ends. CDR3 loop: CASSRLYQETQYF. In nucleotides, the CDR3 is TGTGCCAGCTCCCGTTTGTACCAAGAGACCCAGTACTTC.

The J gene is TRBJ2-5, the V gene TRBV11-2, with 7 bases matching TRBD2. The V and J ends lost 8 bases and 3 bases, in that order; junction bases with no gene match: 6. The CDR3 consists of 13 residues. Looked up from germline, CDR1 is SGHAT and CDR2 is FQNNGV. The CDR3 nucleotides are TGTGCCAGCCGGCGGGGGAACAAAGAGACCCAGTACTTC. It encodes CASRRGNKETQYF.

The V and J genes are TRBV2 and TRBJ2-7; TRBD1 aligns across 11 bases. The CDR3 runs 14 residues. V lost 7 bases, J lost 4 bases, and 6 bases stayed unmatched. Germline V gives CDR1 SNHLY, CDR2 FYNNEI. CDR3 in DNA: TGTGCCAGCAACTCGGGGGACAGGGGGTACGAGCAGTACTTC. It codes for CASNSGDRGYEQYF.

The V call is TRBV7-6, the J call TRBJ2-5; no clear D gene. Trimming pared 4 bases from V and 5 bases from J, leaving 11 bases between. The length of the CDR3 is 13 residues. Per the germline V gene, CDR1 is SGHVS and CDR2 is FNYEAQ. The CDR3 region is CASSSQRLETQYF. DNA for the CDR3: TGTGCCAGCAGCTCCCAGAGGTTGGAGACCCAGTACTTC.